Shown below are 15 T cell receptor beta chains from a single sample sequenced in a study of human T cells and chemical hapten exposure. One entry per CDR3 protein, called by TCRdb with MiXCR from the RACE reads. The data show 180,000 or so distinct CDR3 sequences, 25% to 35% seen once. The time point denotes: pre-sensitization, week 0. Stated treatment: therapeutic diphenylcyclopropenone sensitization with weekly scalp DPC. The starting material was whole blood, obtained in connection with sensitization to the hapten diphenylcyclopropenone (DPC). Receptor source: a woman aged 25-40 years with alopecia areata. Some clones in this sample may be carry-over from other donors' samples.

The CDR3 DNA reads as TGTGCCAGCAGTTACCCCCTGGGCAATACGATTTACGAGCAGTACTTC. Protein product: CASSYPLGNTIYEQYF. The gene calls are TRBV28 and TRBJ2-7; D call uncertain. The CDR3 totals 16 residues. Trimming removed 4 bases at V and 4 bases at J, with 20 bases between. Looked up from germline, CDR1 is MDHEN and CDR2 is SYDVKM.

J is TRBJ1-5 and V is TRBV2; no firm D call. CDR1 is SNHLY and CDR2 is FYNNEI in the germline V gene. The CDR3 contains 14 residues. V was shortened by 5 bases and J by 4 bases, with 12 bases between the two germline ends. The CDR3 region is CASSSRKGNQPQHF. The CDR3 DNA sequence: TGTGCCAGCAGTTCCAGAAAGGGAAATCAGCCCCAGCATTTT.

The chain uses TRBV18 and TRBJ2-3, with a possible D match to TRBD2 (5 bases). V lost 4 bases and J lost 1, with 9 bases in between. This CDR3 is built from 14 residues. Germline CDR1 reads KGHSH; CDR2 reads LQKENI. The DNA of the CDR3 is TGTGCCAGCTCACGCCTGGAGGGCACAGATACGCAGTATTTT. Amino acid sequence: CASSRLEGTDTQYF.

This chain links TRBV6-5 with TRBJ2-1, with D perhaps matching TRBD2 (5 bases). The germline V gene encodes CDR1 MNHEY and CDR2 SVGAGI. The CDR3 runs to 12 residues. V was shortened by 6 bases and J by 8 bases, with 11 bases between the two germline ends. The CDR3 DNA reads as TGTGCCAGCAGCCCCAACGGGGATGAGCAGTTCTTC. Its translation is CASSPNGDEQFF.

This rearrangement joins TRBV10-3 to TRBJ2-1, with TRBD1 matching 8 bases. V lost 6 bases to trimming and J lost 0 bases; unmatched junction nucleotides: 4. This CDR3 region has 15 residues. Germline assignment: CDR1 ENHRY and CDR2 SYGVKD. The CDR3 DNA reads as TGTGCCATCAGGGTGACAGGGGACTCCTACAATGAGCAGTTCTTC. Encoded protein: CAIRVTGDSYNEQFF.

The chain links TRBV28 to TRBJ2-7, with 9 positions matching TRBD2. Germline CDR1 and CDR2: MDHEN and SYDVKM. This CDR3 contains 15 residues. V shed 4 bases and J 4 bases; nucleotides not matched to a gene: 8. Here the CDR3 reads CASSSSSGARYEQYF. CDR3 in DNA: TGTGCCAGCAGTTCCTCTAGCGGGGCGAGATACGAGCAGTACTTC. Using reference TRBV28 and TRBJ2-7 for the parts outside the CDR3, the full variable domain is DVKVTQSSRYLVKRTGEKVFLECVQDMDHENMFWYRQDPGLGLRLIYFSYDVKMKEKGDIPEGYSVSREKKERFSLILESASTNQTSMYLCASSSSSGARYEQYFGPGTRLTVT.

The chain employs TRBV29-1 and TRBJ1-1; TRBD1 matches 8 bases. The CDR3 consists of 13 residues. Trimming removed 6 bases from V and 5 bases from J; junction bases left unmatched: 8. Per the germline V gene, CDR1 is SQVTM and CDR2 is ANQGSEA. In DNA form, the CDR3 reads TGCAGCGTCCAGACAGGGGAGGAAACTGAAGCTTTCTTT. Its translation: CSVQTGEETEAFF. Full variable domain (rest looked up from reference TRBV29-1 and TRBJ1-1): SAVISQKPSRDICQRGTSLTIQCQVDSQVTMMFWYRQQPGQSLTLIATANQGSEATYESGFVIDKFPISRPNLTFSTLTVSNMSPEDSSIYLCSVQTGEETEAFFGQGTRLTVV.

The rearrangement uses TRBV5-1 and TRBJ1-1; D call uncertain. This CDR3 spans 14 amino acids. Germline-derived CDR1 and CDR2 are SGHRS and YFSETQ. V dropped 0 bases and J dropped 7 bases, with 13 bases sitting between them. This CDR3 reads CASSLGLGAGEAFF. DNA of the CDR3: TGCGCCAGCAGCTTGGGCCTGGGCGCTGGTGAAGCTTTCTTT.

The V call is TRBV29-1, the J call TRBJ2-3; D may correspond to TRBD1 or TRBD2 (6 bases each). V was shortened by 8 bases and J by 2 bases, with 20 bases between the two germline ends. Germline V CDR1 and CDR2: SQVTM, ANQGSEA. The CDR3 spans 15 residues. DNA of the CDR3: TGCAGCTTTGTAGTGTTGCGGGACACCACAGATACGCAGTATTTT. This sequence encodes CSFVVLRDTTDTQYF.

This clonotype was seen many times. The V gene is TRBV7-2, the J gene TRBJ2-7; D ambiguous. The CDR3 consists of 11 residues. Trimming removed 5 bases from V and 7 bases from J, with 9 bases in between. Germline CDR1 and CDR2: SGHTA and FQGNSA. The CDR3 reads CASSPMGEQYF. The CDR3 region has the DNA TGTGCCAGCAGCCCAATGGGGGAGCAGTACTTC. Using reference TRBV7-2 and TRBJ2-7 for the parts outside the CDR3, the full variable domain is GAGVSQSPSNKVTEKGKDVELRCDPISGHTALYWYRQSLGQGLEFLIYFQGNSAPDKSGLPSDRFSAERTGGSVSTLTIQRTQQEDSAVYLCASSPMGEQYFGPGTRLTVT.

The J gene is TRBJ2-1, the V gene TRBV7-2; 9 bases are shared with TRBD1. Trimming removed 5 bases from V and 6 bases from J; junction bases left unmatched: 8. The germline V gene encodes CDR1 SGHTA and CDR2 FQGNSA. The CDR3 has 15 amino acids. This chain's CDR3 is CASSHPDRGCNEQFF. CDR3 in DNA: TGTGCCAGCAGCCATCCGGACAGGGGTTGCAATGAGCAGTTCTTC.

This clonotype occurred a few times. The chain recombines TRBV12-3 or TRBV12-4 with TRBJ2-6; 7 bases fit TRBD1. Trimming at V came to 5 bases and at J to 0 bases, leaving 7 bases not matched to a gene. The CDR3 is 17 residues long. The CDR3 loop is CASSPRDSFSGANVLTF. CDR3 DNA: TGTGCCAGCAGTCCTAGGGACAGCTTCTCTGGGGCCAACGTCCTGACTTTC.

In this sample, this clonotype turned up a few times. This chain connects TRBV20-1 to TRBJ2-3; 11 nucleotides agree with TRBD2. CDR3 length: 16 residues. V lost 1 base, J lost 3 bases, and 6 bases stayed unmatched. CDR1 and CDR2 from the germline V gene are DFQATT and SNEGSKA (reference sequence). Written as DNA, the CDR3 is TGCAGTGCTAGAGGATTTAGCGGGGGGGCAACAGATACGCAGTATTTT. Its protein is CSARGFSGGATDTQYF.

This clonotype was observed a handful of times. The chain joins TRBV18 to TRBJ1-2; D is possibly TRBD1 (5 bases). CDR3 length: 14 residues. Trimming took 0 bases from V and 3 from J, leaving 8 bases between them. Germline V gene lookup returns CDR1 KGHSH and CDR2 LQKENI. CDR3 loop: CASSPPGEYYGYTF. The CDR3 DNA reads TGTGCCAGCTCACCACCGGGGGAGTACTATGGCTACACCTTC.

The genes are TRBV29-1 and TRBJ1-3; D gene unclear. The CDR3 consists of 14 residues. Trimming took 5 bases from V and 0 from J, leaving 11 bases between them. Per germline, CDR1 SQVTM and CDR2 ANQGSEA. The CDR3 here is CSVTRASSGNTIYF. DNA of the CDR3: TGCAGCGTTACCCGGGCGAGCTCTGGAAACACCATATATTTT.